Following are 19 T cell receptor beta chains from one sample sequenced in a study of blood T cell repertoires in COVID-19. The method was immunoSEQ multiplex PCR; TCRdb's version includes in-frame clones alone and lacks a portion of them. The sample lists some 300,000 clones; 85% to 90% were seen once. Material for sequencing was peripheral blood. These TCRs come from a woman aged 45-65 years with COVID-19, enrolled during active disease.

With regard to this clone: The CDR3 end shows no conserved phenylalanine or tryptophan, and so a read error is likely. The DNA is omitted, as the CDR3 cannot be located on it reliably, and the CDR3 follows TCRdb's listing. The chain recombines TRBV7-2 with TRBJ2-3; the table calls TRBD1, which could not be checked here. The CDR3 adds up to 13 amino acids, both ends counted. Germline V gene lookup returns CDR1 SGHTA and CDR2 FQGNSA. The CDR3 here is CASSLAPTSGPAI.

The gene calls are TRBV4-1 and TRBJ2-7, with TRBD1 as a possible D gene (5 bases). The ends were cut back, 2 bases at V and 4 bases at J, with 15 bases in the middle. The germline gives CDR1 MGHRA, CDR2 YSYEKL. The CDR3 sequence is 15 residues long. The CDR3, as DNA: TGCGCCAGCAGCCAATCGGTGGGGCGCAGGTACGAGCAGTACTTC. Amino acids: CASSQSVGRRYEQYF.

This chain joins TRBV18 and TRBJ2-1; 10 nucleotides align to TRBD2. V lost 4 bases and J lost 4; bases outside the gene matches: 10. Germline CDR1 is KGHSH and CDR2 is LQKENI. This CDR3 region has 17 residues. CDR3 nucleotides: TGTGCCAGCTCACAAAAAGGACTAGCGGAGTCATACAATGAGCAGTTCTTC. This sequence encodes CASSQKGLAESYNEQFF.

This chain uses TRBV7-9 with TRBJ1-1, with TRBD1 matching 7 bases. Trimming removed 5 bases from V and 1 base from J; junction bases left unmatched: 7. Germline loops: CDR1 SEHNR, CDR2 FQNEAQ (reference sequence). The CDR3 is 15 residues long. CDR3 amino acids: CASSRDRAENTEAFF. CDR3 bases: TGTGCCAGCAGCCGAGACAGGGCGGAGAACACTGAAGCTTTCTTT. The whole variable domain, filled in from reference TRBV7-9 and TRBJ1-1, reads DTGVSQNPRHKITKRGQNVTFRCDPISEHNRLYWYRQTLGQGPEFLTYFQNEAQLEKSRLLSDRFSAERPKGSFSTLEIQRTEQGDSAMYLCASSRDRAENTEAFFGQGTRLTVV.

The chain combines TRBV24-1 with TRBJ1-5; D remains unclear. Germline-derived CDR1 and CDR2 are KGHDR and SFDVKD. Trimming took off 4 bases at V and 4 bases at J, with 4 bases between the two ends. The CDR3 has 12 residues. The CDR3 here is CATSDPNQPQHF. Written as DNA, the CDR3 is TGTGCCACCAGTGACCCTAATCAGCCCCAGCATTTT.

The CDR3 is CASSLVSHEQFF. CDR3 DNA sequence: TGTGCCAGCAGCTTAGTCTCCCATGAGCAGTTCTTC. J is TRBJ2-1 and V is TRBV7-8; D call uncertain. Between the trimmed V and J ends, which lost 1 base and 8 bases, there was a span of 6 bases. Germline values: CDR1 SGHVS, CDR2 FQNEAQ. CDR3 length equals 12 residues.

J is TRBJ1-5 and V is TRBV10-2; 7 nucleotides agree with TRBD1. The CDR3 extends over 14 amino acids. From germline, CDR1 is WSHSY and CDR2 SAAADI. J lost 3 bases, V lost 6 bases, and 5 bases had no gene match. The CDR3 spells CASSLGQLNQPQHF. CDR3 nucleotides: TGCGCCAGCAGCTTGGGACAGCTCAATCAGCCCCAGCATTTT.

The chain employs TRBV6-5 and TRBJ1-6; D might be TRBD1 (6 bases). The length of the CDR3 is 15 residues. Trimming shortened V by 6 bases and J by 10 bases, and 19 bases separated the two germline ends. Germline V gene lookup returns CDR1 MNHEY and CDR2 SVGAGI. Here the CDR3 reads CASSRAQGHGSPLHF. The CDR3 nucleotides are TGTGCCAGCAGCCGCGCACAGGGTCACGGATCACCCCTCCACTTT.

The chain recombines TRBV5-1 with TRBJ2-5, with 14 bases that match TRBD2. V lost 3 bases, J lost 4 bases, and 5 bases stayed unmatched. Per the germline V gene, CDR1 is SGHRS and CDR2 is YFSETQ. The length of the CDR3 is 16 residues. Written as DNA, the CDR3 is TGCGCCAGCAGCTCCTCGACTAGCGGGAGGGCAGAGACCCAGTACTTC. It codes for CASSSSTSGRAETQYF.

In its sample, this clone was seen once. This rearrangement joins TRBV10-3 to TRBJ2-3; D perhaps matches TRBD1 (7 bases). The V end lost 2 bases, the J end lost 8 bases, and 11 bases lay between the germline ends. In germline, CDR1 is ENHRY, CDR2 SYGVKD. CDR3 length: 13 amino acids. The CDR3 DNA sequence: TGTGCCATCAGTGAGCTGCAGGGGGGTACGCAGTATTTT. Translating gives CAISELQGGTQYF.

This chain joins TRBV19 and TRBJ1-5; 10 bases match TRBD1. V shed 8 bases, J shed 6 bases, and the junction held 13 bases outside the gene matches. The CDR3 is made up of 16 amino acids. Looked up from germline, CDR1 is LNHDA and CDR2 is SQIVND (reference sequence). In DNA form, the CDR3 reads TGTGCCAGTGCACTTTGGGGACAGGGGTTCGGTCAGCCCCAGCATTTT. Amino acid sequence: CASALWGQGFGQPQHF.

V usage is TRBV18 and J usage is TRBJ1-1; a weak D match, TRBD1 (6 bases). From germline, CDR1 is KGHSH and CDR2 LQKENI. This CDR3 has 11 residues. Trimming pared 5 bases from V and 8 bases from J, leaving 9 bases between. CDR3 in amino acids: CASSGQTEAFF. In DNA, the CDR3 is TGTGCCAGCTCAGGACAGACCGAAGCTTTCTTT. The variable domain in full, with the rest retrieved from reference TRBV18 and TRBJ1-1, is NAGVMQNPRHLVRRRGQEARLRCSPMKGHSHVYWYRQLPEEGLKFMVYLQKENIIDESGMPKERFSAEFPKEGPSILRIQQVVRGDSAAYFCASSGQTEAFFGQGTRLTVV.

This chain uses TRBV18 with TRBJ1-1; no reliable D call. The V end lost 3 bases, the J end lost 0 bases, and 8 bases lay between the germline ends. The CDR3 is 14 residues long. The germline gives CDR1 KGHSH, CDR2 LQKENI. The CDR3 region is CASSPIALNTEAFF. The CDR3 DNA is TGTGCCAGCTCACCTATAGCCTTGAACACTGAAGCTTTCTTT.

The V gene is TRBV10-1, the J gene TRBJ1-1; D is possibly TRBD1 (5 bases). This CDR3 contains 15 residues. Looked up from germline, CDR1 is WNHNN and CDR2 is SYGVQD (reference sequence). Trimming shortened V by 6 bases and J by 5 bases, and 19 bases separated the two germline ends. CDR3 bases: TGCGCCAGCAGCCGGGAGGACATCCGCGGTACTGAAGCTTTCTTT. Protein product: CASSREDIRGTEAFF.

In DNA form, the CDR3 reads TGTGCCAGCAGCGTTAGAGACACAGATACGCAGTATTTT. It specifies CASSVRDTDTQYF. The chain employs TRBV9 and TRBJ2-3; D is ambiguous. This CDR3 comprises 13 residues. Germline V gene data show CDR1 as SGDLS and CDR2 as YYNGEE. The V gene lost 2 bases and the J gene lost 2 bases, with 6 bases spanning the gap.

This clone has more than one count but fewer than ten. This rearrangement joins TRBV2 to TRBJ1-5; TRBD1 matches at 8 bases. This CDR3 is built from 15 residues. V shed 4 bases, J shed 13 bases, and the junction held 15 bases outside the gene matches. The V gene's germline CDR1 is SNHLY and CDR2 FYNNEI. CDR3: CASSGNRDRRALQHF. The CDR3 DNA follows: TGTGCCAGCAGTGGAAACCGGGACAGGAGGGCCCTTCAGCATTTT.

The chain combines TRBV11-3 with TRBJ2-4; TRBD1 aligns across 7 bases. The V segment lost 5 bases and the J segment 0 bases; nucleotides outside the gene matches: 7. This CDR3 region has 16 residues. Germline lookup yields CDR1 SGHNT and CDR2 YENEEA. The CDR3 nucleotides are TGTGCCAGCAGCCCCCGGGGACAGAGAGCCAAAAACATTCAGTACTTC. Amino acids: CASSPRGQRAKNIQYF.

The chain combines TRBV24-1 with TRBJ2-1; a possible D gene is TRBD1 (6 bases). Trimming removed 2 bases from V and 5 bases from J, with 12 bases in between. The CDR3 is 15 residues long. The germline CDR1 and CDR2 sequences are KGHDR and SFDVKD. The CDR3 DNA sequence: TGTGCCACCAGTGATTCTTGGACAGCCAACAATGAGCAGTTCTTC. It codes for CATSDSWTANNEQFF.

This chain connects TRBV5-1 to TRBJ2-2; TRBD2 matches at 9 bases. Looked up from germline, CDR1 is SGHRS and CDR2 is YFSETQ. V lost 4 bases and J lost 6; bases outside the gene matches: 4. The CDR3 is 14 amino acids. CDR3 nucleotide sequence: TGCGCCAGCAGCATTCAGCGGGAGGCCGGGGAGCTGTTTTTT. Translated: CASSIQREAGELFF.